This T cell receptor beta chain came from a study of OX40 agonist ivuxolimab in advanced cancers. The protocol was immunoSEQ multiplex PCR, while the TCRdb copy is restricted to in-frame clones and leaves out a portion. The data show 65,000 to 80,000 clones, approximately 86% seen once. With respect to this clone: Within the sample, other DNA sequences also encode this same CDR3.

Germline V CDR1 and CDR2: LNHDA, SQIVND (reference sequence). CDR3 length: 20 residues. V lost 4 bases, J lost 5 bases, and 29 bases lay in between. The source material was CD4+ or CD8+ T cells sorted from blood, sampled in a trial of the OX40 agonist ivuxolimab. V is TRBV19 and J is TRBJ2-2; D is unresolved. The source of this sequence is an adult with an advanced solid tumor such as melanoma, head and neck, liver or kidney cancer. The DNA of the CDR3 is TGTGCCAGTAGTAAGGGCCGGGCTGATCCCTCTACCCGACGTACCGGGGAGCTGTTTTTT. Its protein is CASSKGRADPSTRRTGELFF.